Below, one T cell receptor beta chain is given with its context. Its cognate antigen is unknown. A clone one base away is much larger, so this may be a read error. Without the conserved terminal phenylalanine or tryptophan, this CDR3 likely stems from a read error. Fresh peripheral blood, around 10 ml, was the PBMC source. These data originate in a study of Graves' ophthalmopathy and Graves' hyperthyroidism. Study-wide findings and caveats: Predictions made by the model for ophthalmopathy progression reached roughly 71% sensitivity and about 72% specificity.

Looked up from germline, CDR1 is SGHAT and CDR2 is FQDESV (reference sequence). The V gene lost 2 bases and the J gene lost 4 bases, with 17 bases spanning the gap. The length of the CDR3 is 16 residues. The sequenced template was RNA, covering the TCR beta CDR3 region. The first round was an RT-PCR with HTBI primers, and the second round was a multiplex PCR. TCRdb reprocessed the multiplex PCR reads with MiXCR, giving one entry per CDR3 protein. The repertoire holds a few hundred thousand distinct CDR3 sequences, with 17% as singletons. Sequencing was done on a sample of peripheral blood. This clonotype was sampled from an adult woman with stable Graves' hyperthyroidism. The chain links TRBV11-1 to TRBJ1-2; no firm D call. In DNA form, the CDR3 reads TGTGCCAGCAGCTTATCAGGTCGAGGGAGCGGCTATGGCTACACCTTG. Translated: CASSLSGRGSGYGYTL.